The clone carrying this TCR beta chain has a handful of counts. The antigen remains unidentified. V shed 6 bases and J 4 bases; nucleotides not matched to a gene: 6. There are 14 residues in the CDR3. The sample is drawn from a study of liver allograft versus peripheral blood T cells. Study-level information: Transplanted livers held T cell receptor repertoires, and these were compared with repertoires in recipients' peripheral blood. Overall study results and limits: Reports indicated that T cell receptor repertoires inside liver allografts differed from those in peripheral blood.

TCRdb reanalysed the reads using MiXCR and keeps one entry per CDR3 protein. This sample yields fewer than 900 distinct CDR3 sequences, of which roughly a sixth are seen a single time; under 15% belongs to the top ten. The chain couples TRBV12-3 or TRBV12-4 to TRBJ1-5; 7 positions match TRBD1. This TCR was recovered from a human patient who had a liver transplant. The graft donor may be the source of some T cells. CDR3 in amino acids: CASSPGTVNQPQHF. CDR3 sequence (DNA): TGTGCCAGCAGCCCTGGGACAGTAAATCAGCCCCAGCATTTT.